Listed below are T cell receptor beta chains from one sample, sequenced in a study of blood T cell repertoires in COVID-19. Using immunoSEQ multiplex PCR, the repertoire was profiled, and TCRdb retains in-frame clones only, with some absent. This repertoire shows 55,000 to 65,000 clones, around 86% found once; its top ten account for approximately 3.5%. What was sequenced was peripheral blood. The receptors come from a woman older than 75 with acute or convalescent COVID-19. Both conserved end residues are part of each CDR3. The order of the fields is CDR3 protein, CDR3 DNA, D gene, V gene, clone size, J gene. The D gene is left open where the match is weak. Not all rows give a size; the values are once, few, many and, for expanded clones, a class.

CASSPRGLGDYGYTF | TGCGCCAGCAGCCCCCGGGGACTTGGCGACTATGGCTACACCTTC | NA | TRBV5-1 | NA | TRBJ1-2
CASSQGGTGASEQFF | TGTGCCAGTAGCCAAGGCGGGACAGGGGCGAGTGAGCAGTTCTTC | TRBD1 | TRBV19 | few | TRBJ2-1
CASSLRQPNGKLFF | TGTGCCAGCAGTTTACGACAGCCTAACGGAAAACTGTTTTTT | NA | TRBV27 | NA | TRBJ1-4
CASSVAANTGELFF | TGTGCCAGCAGCGTAGCGGCGAACACCGGGGAGCTGTTTTTT | NA | TRBV9 | few | TRBJ2-2
CATSGRLAPLSSYNEQFF | TGTGCCACCAGTGGGAGACTAGCGCCTCTGAGCTCCTACAATGAGCAGTTCTTC | TRBD2 | TRBV24-1 | NA | TRBJ2-1
CASSPEGAYIETQYF | TGTGCCAGTAGTCCTGAGGGCGCCTATATAGAGACCCAGTACTTC | NA | TRBV19 | NA | TRBJ2-5
CASSLSSLGANVLTF | TGTGCCAGCAGCTTGTCTAGCCTTGGGGCCAACGTCCTGACTTTC | NA | TRBV7-3 | NA | TRBJ2-6
CASSGLASYEQYF | TGTGCCAGCAGCGGACTGGCCTCCTACGAGCAGTACTTC | NA | TRBV6-2/TRBV6-3 | NA | TRBJ2-7
CASSSGQTQYF | TGCGCCAGCAGCTCCGGACAGACGCAGTATTTT | NA | TRBV5-1 | NA | TRBJ2-3
CASSFRRGVFYNEQFF | TGTGCCAGCAGCTTTCGGCGGGGAGTGTTCTACAATGAGCAGTTCTTC | NA | TRBV5-6 | NA | TRBJ2-1
CSVDSSYNEQFF | TGCAGCGTTGACAGCTCCTACAATGAGCAGTTCTTC | NA | TRBV29-1 | few | TRBJ2-1
CASSSLRGGRILNTEAFF | TGTGCCAGCAGCTCCCTTCGTGGTGGCCGTATACTAAACACTGAAGCTTTCTTT | NA | TRBV7-9 | NA | TRBJ1-1
CASSNSGDANTEAFF | TGTGCCAGCAGCAACAGCGGAGATGCGAACACTGAAGCTTTCTTT | NA | TRBV7-2 | once | TRBJ1-1
CASSQEGGWLRRNEKLFF | TGTGCCAGCAGCCAAGAAGGGGGCTGGCTGCGAAGGAATGAAAAACTGTTTTTT | TRBD1 | TRBV14 | NA | TRBJ1-4
CASSPDDRDYEQYF | TGTGCCAGCTCACCCGATGACAGGGACTACGAGCAGTACTTC | TRBD1 | TRBV18 | NA | TRBJ2-7